This TCR beta chain is drawn from a study of blood T cell repertoires in COVID-19. Sequencing was performed with immunoSEQ multiplex PCR; in TCRdb, only in-frame clones are kept and a portion is missing. The repertoire holds 250,000 or so clones, with roughly 77% as singletons. CDR1 is MNHEY and CDR2 is SVGAGI in the germline V gene. This CDR3 comprises 14 residues. V lost 7 bases, J lost 4 bases, and 14 bases lay in between. The chain employs TRBV6-5 and TRBJ1-5, with D possibly being TRBD1 (6 bases). The sequence was obtained from a woman older than 75 with acute or convalescent COVID-19. Sequenced material: peripheral blood. CDR3 bases: TGTGCCAGCAAGGGGCAGGGGTTGAATCAGCCCCAGCATTTT. Protein: CASKGQGLNQPQHF.